This record covers a single TCR beta chain. The data stem from a study of cytomegalovirus exposure and HLA in healthy donors. The PCR used 60 Vbeta and 13 Jbeta primers. The assay was immunoSEQ multiplex PCR, and TCRdb's table has in-frame clones only and misses some. The table has 150,000 to 200,000 clones, about 80% seen once. CDR1 and CDR2 from the germline V gene are MNHNS and SASEGT. V shed 5 bases and J 1 base; nucleotides not matched to a gene: 2. CDR3 size: 14 residues. This rearrangement joins TRBV6-1 to TRBJ1-1; 9 bases match TRBD1. Sequenced: PBMCs. The receptor comes from a middle-aged woman in good health and CMV-seronegative. The CDR3 DNA sequence: TGTGCCAGCAGTTTGGGACAGGGGAACACTGAAGCTTTCTTT. Encoded protein: CASSLGQGNTEAFF.